What follows are 27 T cell receptor beta chains derived from one specimen sequenced in a study of blood T cell repertoires in COVID-19. Some clones are missing from TCRdb's copy, which holds only in-frame ones; the method was immunoSEQ multiplex PCR. Here the sample spans around 50,000 clones, almost 80% being singletons. Sample: PBMCs or T cells enriched from blood (not recorded which). Source of these receptors: a woman in her fifties or sixties with acute COVID-19.

The rearrangement joins TRBV7-2 to TRBJ2-2; unclear D gene. Trimming took off 3 bases at V and 2 bases at J, with 4 bases between the two ends. The CDR3 consists of 13 residues. Germline values: CDR1 SGHTA, CDR2 FQGNSA. The CDR3 DNA sequence: TGTGCCAGCAGCTTTCTTAACACCGGGGAGCTGTTTTTT. It specifies CASSFLNTGELFF.

This clone was recorded only once. CDR3 loop: CASSGTGGASEAFF. DNA of the CDR3: TGTGCCAGCTCCGGGACAGGGGGCGCCAGTGAAGCTTTCTTT. The chain carries TRBV2 and TRBJ1-1, with 12 bases fitting TRBD1. Germline CDR1 is SNHLY and CDR2 is FYNNEI. The CDR3 loop spans 14 amino acids. V shed 8 bases and J 7 bases; nucleotides not matched to a gene: 8.

This chain uses TRBV18 with TRBJ1-2, with 7 bases matching TRBD1. The V and J ends lost 5 bases and 3 bases, in that order; junction bases with no gene match: 3. The CDR3 has 13 residues. Looked up from germline, CDR1 is KGHSH and CDR2 is LQKENI. Written as DNA, the CDR3 is TGTGCCAGCTCATACGGACAGGACTATGGCTACACCTTC. This translates into CASSYGQDYGYTF. Based on the CDR3 plus reference TRBV18 and TRBJ1-2, the full variable domain is NAGVMQNPRHLVRRRGQEARLRCSPMKGHSHVYWYRQLPEEGLKFMVYLQKENIIDESGMPKERFSAEFPKEGPSILRIQQVVRGDSAAYFCASSYGQDYGYTFGSGTRLTVV.

The gene calls are TRBV27 and TRBJ2-2; 7 bases agree with TRBD1. The CDR3 loop spans 17 amino acids. The germline gives CDR1 MNHEY, CDR2 SMNVEV (reference sequence). The junction had 9 bases not matched to a gene; V was cut back by 1 base and J by 4 bases. The CDR3 DNA reads as TGTGCCAGCAGTTTATACCCCCAACAGGGGTTCACCGGGGAGCTGTTTTTT. Its translation: CASSLYPQQGFTGELFF.

The chain joins TRBV10-3 to TRBJ1-5, with TRBD1 identical over 8 bases. The V gene's germline CDR1 is ENHRY and CDR2 SYGVKD. The CDR3 runs 14 residues. V lost 6 bases to trimming and J lost 3 bases; unmatched junction nucleotides: 4. In DNA form, the CDR3 reads TGTGCCATCAGCCCGGACAGGGCCAATCAGCCCCAGCATTTT. This codes for CAISPDRANQPQHF.

The chain links TRBV4-2 to TRBJ2-1; no clear D gene. The germline CDR1 and CDR2 sequences are LGHNA and YNFKEQ. The ends were cut back, 8 bases at V and 2 bases at J, with 19 bases in the middle. The CDR3 extends over 16 amino acids. CDR3 in DNA: TGTGCCAGCCGACCTTTCGACGGGTCCCCCTACAATGAGCAGTTCTTC. Its protein product is CASRPFDGSPYNEQFF.

The chain recombines TRBV5-5 with TRBJ1-2; D is possibly TRBD1 (6 bases). Germline V gene lookup returns CDR1 SGHKS and CDR2 YYEKEE (reference sequence). CDR3 length: 13 amino acids. Trimming removed 4 bases at V and 3 bases at J, with 10 bases between. This chain's CDR3 is CASSNRVHYGYTF. The CDR3 bases are TGTGCCAGCAGCAACAGGGTTCACTATGGCTACACCTTC.

This clone was recorded once. The chain joins TRBV6-5 to TRBJ2-7, with 8 bases that match TRBD2. The CDR3 runs 14 residues. V shed 8 bases and J 0 bases; nucleotides not matched to a gene: 6. In germline, CDR1 is MNHEY, CDR2 SVGAGI. This chain's CDR3 is CASALAGSSYEQYF. CDR3 DNA sequence: TGTGCCAGCGCCCTAGCGGGCAGCTCCTACGAGCAGTACTTC.

This clone was picked up a small number of times. The chain couples TRBV7-2 to TRBJ2-1; 12 bases align to TRBD2. Germline lookup yields CDR1 SGHTA and CDR2 FQGNSA. The trim removed 10 bases at V and 10 bases at J, leaving 8 bases unmatched. This CDR3 has 13 amino acids. DNA of the CDR3: TGTGCCACCTCGACTAGCGGGGGTCTGGAGCAGTTCTTC. Translating gives CATSTSGGLEQFF.

The chain uses TRBV7-6 and TRBJ1-6; D is unclear. The germline gives CDR1 SGHVS, CDR2 FNYEAQ. CDR3 length equals 12 residues. Trimming pared 5 bases from V and 11 bases from J, leaving 10 bases between. CDR3 protein: CASSHPGTPLHF. CDR3 in DNA: TGTGCCAGCAGCCACCCCGGGACACCCCTCCACTTT.

The chain recombines TRBV4-1 with TRBJ2-2, with 7 bases identical to TRBD1. Germline-derived CDR1 and CDR2 are MGHRA and YSYEKL. There are 17 residues in the CDR3. Losses at the gene ends were 0 bases for V and 6 bases for J; bases not matched to a gene: 10. DNA of the CDR3: TGCGCCAGCAGCCAAGATATGAGGGGGCTAAGTGCCGGGGAGCTGTTTTTT. Translating it yields CASSQDMRGLSAGELFF.

The gene calls are TRBV12-3 or TRBV12-4 and TRBJ1-2; TRBD1 might be the D (5 bases). V was clipped by 2 bases and J by 4 bases, with 8 bases between them. This CDR3 is 13 amino acids long. Here the CDR3 reads CASSLQGSYGYTF. In DNA, the CDR3 is TGTGCCAGCAGTTTACAGGGTTCCTATGGCTACACCTTC.

The genes are TRBV3-1 (or the pseudogene TRBV3-2) and TRBJ2-5, with a possible D match to TRBD1 (5 bases). V lost 1 base and J 7 bases, leaving 13 bases between the germline ends. CDR1 and CDR2 (germline): LGHDT, YNNKEL (reference sequence). CDR3 size: 14 residues. The CDR3 reads CASSQARQGGTQYF. CDR3 DNA: TGTGCCAGCAGCCAAGCCCGCCAGGGTGGGACCCAGTACTTC.

This clone was counted a single time. V usage is TRBV2 and J usage is TRBJ1-2; TRBD1 aligns across 9 bases. V dropped 3 bases and J dropped 6; count of bases not matched to a gene: 8. The CDR3 sequence is 15 residues long. In germline, CDR1 is SNHLY, CDR2 FYNNEI. The DNA of the CDR3 is TGTGCCAGCAGTGAGACTACAGGGGGCGCAAATGGCTACACCTTC. Translating it yields CASSETTGGANGYTF.

The chain is built from TRBV28 and TRBJ1-3; TRBD1 is a possible D gene (5 bases). Trimming removed 9 bases at V and 0 bases at J, with 18 bases between. Germline V gene data show CDR1 as MDHEN and CDR2 as SYDVKM. This CDR3 region has 16 residues. CDR3 sequence (DNA): TGTGCCAGTCAACGGGGGAGGGTGGCCTCTGGAAACACCATATATTTT. Amino acid sequence: CASQRGRVASGNTIYF.

This clone was picked up a small number of times. The chain uses TRBV10-3 and TRBJ1-1; D might be TRBD1 (5 bases). Germline values: CDR1 ENHRY, CDR2 SYGVKD. The CDR3 is made up of 13 amino acids. For the CDR3, the DNA is TGTGTCGCAAGTCGGGGGGGGAACACTGAAGCTTTCTTT. Its translation: CVASRGGNTEAFF.

The chain combines TRBV11-2 with TRBJ1-2; 8 bases agree with TRBD1. This CDR3 has 18 residues. With 0 bases clipped from V and 4 bases from J, the junction kept 13 bases outside the gene matches. The germline gives CDR1 SGHAT, CDR2 FQNNGV. The CDR3 DNA is TGTGCCAGCAGCTTAGACGGACTGACAGGGGCTGCACTCTATGGCTACACCTTC. The encoded protein is CASSLDGLTGAALYGYTF.

The genes are TRBV4-1 and TRBJ1-1; TRBD1 matches 8 bases. With 2 bases clipped from V and 1 base from J, the junction kept 6 bases outside the gene matches. The CDR3 runs to 16 residues. Germline V gene sequence: CDR1 MGHRA, CDR2 YSYEKL. As DNA, the CDR3 is TGCGCCAGCAGCCAAAGGCCCGGGACAGGGAACACTGAAGCTTTCTTT. The encoded protein is CASSQRPGTGNTEAFF.

This clone occurred once. The J gene is TRBJ2-1, the V gene TRBV5-1; TRBD2 agrees at 8 bases. The CDR3 is made up of 16 amino acids. V was pared by 5 bases and J by 8 bases, with 15 bases of the junction left unmatched. Germline V gives CDR1 SGHRS, CDR2 YFSETQ. CDR3 region: CASSSNPSLAADEQFF. The CDR3 DNA follows: TGCGCCAGCAGTTCTAATCCATCACTAGCGGCCGATGAGCAGTTCTTC. The variable domain in full, completed from reference TRBV5-1 and TRBJ2-1, reads KAGVTQTPRYLIKTRGQQVTLSCSPISGHRSVSWYQQTPGQGLQFLFEYFSETQRNKGNFPGRFSGRQFSNSRSEMNVSTLELGDSALYLCASSSNPSLAADEQFFGPGTRLTVL.

In its sample, this clone was seen a few times. The chain carries TRBV4-2 and TRBJ2-7; D uncertain. This CDR3 region has 14 residues. V was clipped by 0 bases and J by 2 bases, with 8 bases between them. The germline CDR1 and CDR2 sequences are LGHNA and YNFKEQ. The CDR3 loop is CASSQERSTYEQYF. Written as DNA, the CDR3 is TGTGCCAGCAGCCAAGAGAGGTCAACCTACGAGCAGTACTTC.

This chain links TRBV7-6 with TRBJ2-1; 8 positions match TRBD2. Germline V gene sequence: CDR1 SGHVS, CDR2 FNYEAQ. Trimming cost V 5 bases and J 0 bases; bases outside gene matches: 6. The CDR3 is made up of 16 amino acids. The CDR3 nucleotides are TGTGCCAGCAGCCAAACTAGCGGAAGCTCCTACAATGAGCAGTTCTTC. The encoded protein is CASSQTSGSSYNEQFF.

The J gene is TRBJ2-2, the V gene TRBV11-3; 8 nucleotides match TRBD2. The length of the CDR3 is 15 residues. With V trimmed by 5 bases and J by 4 bases, 6 bases remained unmatched. Germline loops: CDR1 SGHNT, CDR2 YENEEA. CDR3 protein: CASSLGGAGTGELFF. Written as DNA, the CDR3 is TGTGCCAGCAGCCTCGGGGGGGCCGGCACCGGGGAGCTGTTTTTT.

V is TRBV7-9 and J is TRBJ2-1; tentative D call: TRBD1 (5 bases). The ends were cut back, 0 bases at V and 10 bases at J, with 13 bases in the middle. Germline CDR1 and CDR2: SEHNR and FQNEAQ (reference sequence). The CDR3 has 14 residues. The chain's CDR3 is CASSLAVGAWEQFF. The DNA for the CDR3 is TGTGCCAGCAGCTTAGCGGTTGGGGCCTGGGAGCAGTTCTTC. Combining the CDR3 with reference TRBV7-9 and TRBJ2-1 gives the whole variable domain DTGVSQNPRHKITKRGQNVTFRCDPISEHNRLYWYRQTLGQGPEFLTYFQNEAQLEKSRLLSDRFSAERPKGSFSTLEIQRTEQGDSAMYLCASSLAVGAWEQFFGPGTRLTVL.

V and J are TRBV5-1 and TRBJ2-7; 7 positions agree with TRBD1. V gave up 4 bases and J gave up 2 bases; unmatched junction bases: 9. The CDR3 loop spans 15 amino acids. Germline V lookup: CDR1 SGHRS, CDR2 YFSETQ. CDR3 loop: CASSILTGPTYEQYF. The CDR3 DNA reads TGCGCCAGCAGCATCCTGACAGGGCCCACCTACGAGCAGTACTTC.

The chain couples TRBV6-5 to TRBJ1-5, with unresolved D. CDR1 is MNHEY and CDR2 is SVGAGI in the germline V gene. The CDR3 runs to 13 residues. Trimming left V 6 bases short and J 2 bases short, with 8 bases between. The CDR3 region has the DNA TGTGCCAGCAGAAACATGGGCAATCAGCCCCAGCATTTT. This translates into CASRNMGNQPQHF.

V and J are TRBV5-6 and TRBJ2-5; 13 bases agree with TRBD2. The CDR3 is 17 amino acids. CDR1 and CDR2 (germline): SGHDT, YYEEEE. The V and J ends lost 3 bases and 7 bases, in that order; junction bases with no gene match: 12. This CDR3 is CASSWGTSGAFEGTQYF. The CDR3 DNA reads TGTGCCAGCAGCTGGGGGACTAGCGGGGCTTTTGAGGGGACCCAGTACTTC.

CDR3: CASSPGQGVAEAFF. The DNA of the CDR3 is TGTGCCAGCTCACCTGGACAGGGGGTTGCTGAAGCTTTCTTT. The chain is built from TRBV18 and TRBJ1-1; 10 bases map to TRBD1. Germline trimming cut 3 bases from V and 6 bases from J; bases unmatched to any gene: 4. Germline lookup yields CDR1 KGHSH and CDR2 LQKENI. The CDR3 covers 14 residues.